This T cell receptor beta chain comes out of a study of neurological immune-mediated disorders. Broader study findings: The expanded clones of different subjects shared no CDR3 amino acid sequences (suggesting private repertoires in all groups). HTLV-1-associated myelopathy displayed the greatest TCR clonal expansion, and multiple sclerosis exhibited the smallest, lower than that of healthy controls.

The CDR3 runs to 13 residues. CDR1 LGHDT and CDR2 YNNKEL come from the germline V gene (reference sequence). The ends were cut back, 1 base at V and 5 bases at J, with 9 bases in the middle. PBMCs numbering 2 million and stored at -80 C yielded the unsorted libraries. It was by 5'RACE with 10-nucleotide random UMIs that the cDNA was made. TCRdb redid the calling of the 5' RACE reads with MiXCR, one entry per CDR3 protein. The sample includes about 59,000 distinct CDR3 sequences, roughly 13% of them seen just once. Comment on this clonotype: Its antigen is currently unknown.

The sequence came from a woman aged 55-69 years with HTLV-1-associated myelopathy (HAM/TSP). The sequencing input was PBMCs. This sequence joins TRBV3-1 and TRBJ2-7; D unclear. The CDR3 reads CASSQAGLDEQYF. CDR3 in DNA: TGTGCCAGCAGCCAAGCAGGTCTGGACGAGCAGTACTTC.